This T cell receptor beta chain was recorded in a study of blood T cell repertoires in COVID-19. Overall study: Nucleic acid was either cDNA or gDNA, and it came from T cells, B-cell-depleted T cells, or PBMCs.

Repertoires were generated with immunoSEQ multiplex PCR, while TCRdb's copy carries only in-frame clones and drops some. This table has approximately 400,000 clones, more than 70% appearing once. The age range of participants was 18 to 89 years, with residence in about two dozen US areas. Participant reports of clinical history set cohort assignment. Two negative PCRs, clearance, or symptom resolution had been documented for recovered Cohort 3 donors. Sequenced input: PBMCs or T cells enriched from blood (not recorded which). The TCR sequence derives from a man aged 25 to 40 who had recovered from COVID-19.

The CDR3 sequence is CASSSRDRGFLYNSPLHF. DNA for the CDR3: TGTGCCAGCAGCTCCCGGGACAGGGGGTTCCTATATAATTCACCCCTCCACTTT. V and J are TRBV9 and TRBJ1-6, with 11 bases that match TRBD1. Germline V lookup: CDR1 SGDLS, CDR2 YYNGEE. There are 18 residues in the CDR3. V shed 4 bases and J 4 bases; nucleotides not matched to a gene: 10.